Below are 18 T cell receptor beta chains sequenced from a single sample in a study of T cells expressing NK-cell markers. For each CDR3 protein, TCRdb gives one entry from its re-call of the 5' RACE reads, without DNA. This sample lists 500,000 to 600,000 distinct CDR3 sequences; its ten largest clones have 3.5% to 4.5%. Source material: blood T cells: a sorted CD56 or NKG2C T cell subset, CD4+ or CD8+ T cells, or bulk PBMC T cells (not recorded which). The receptor set was obtained from a man aged 18 to 29 in good health.

J is TRBJ2-1 and V is TRBV5-1; as DNA is missing, the TRBD2 call by TCRdb cannot be tested. The CDR3 has 17 amino acids. CDR1 is SGHRS, CDR2 YFSETQ, per germline. The CDR3 loop reads CASSLGSGTSSYNEQFF.

V and J are TRBV12-3 or TRBV12-4 and TRBJ2-7. The CDR3 loop spans 15 amino acids. CDR3 amino acids: CASSLGLGSSYEQYF.

The chain links TRBV20-1 to TRBJ2-2; TCRdb proposes TRBD1, but this gene call is untestable without DNA. This CDR3 has 15 amino acids. Germline loops: CDR1 DFQATT, CDR2 SNEGSKA (reference sequence). CDR3 region: CSARGGDRRTGELFF.

The V and J genes are TRBV29-1 and TRBJ2-1; TCRdb gives TRBD1 as the D gene, but with no DNA this cannot be confirmed. Germline-derived CDR1 and CDR2 are SQVTM and ANQGSEA. The CDR3 spans 13 residues. The chain's CDR3 is CSAEWDRGNEQFF.

The chain carries TRBV12-3 or TRBV12-4 and TRBJ2-3. The CDR3 contains 12 residues. The CDR3 protein is CASSQYTDTQYF.

The chain combines TRBV11-2 with TRBJ2-2; checking the TCRdb D call of TRBD1 is not possible without DNA. Germline CDR1 SGHAT, CDR2 FQNNGV. This CDR3 comprises 15 residues. CDR3 sequence: CASRTSWQGTGELFF.

This chain uses TRBV9 with TRBJ2-7; with no DNA, the TCRdb D assignment of TRBD2 cannot be verified. The CDR3 runs to 16 residues. CDR1 and CDR2 (germline): SGDLS, YYNGEE. The CDR3 loop is CASSLRPAGGSHEQYF.

The rearrangement joins TRBV3-1 to TRBJ2-3; TCRdb's assignment of TRBD1 cannot be checked, as there is no DNA. Germline CDR1 is LGHDT and CDR2 is YNNKEL (reference sequence). This CDR3 is built from 16 residues. The CDR3 loop reads CASSQERNWPPDTQYF.

The chain has TRBV7-3 and TRBJ2-1; TCRdb's D call of TRBD2 is untestable without DNA. The length of the CDR3 is 17 residues. Germline CDR1 reads SGHTA; CDR2 reads FQGTGA. CDR3 sequence: CASSLTKTSGGYNEQFF.

V usage is TRBV24-1 and J usage is TRBJ1-2. CDR1 and CDR2 (germline): KGHDR, SFDVKD. CDR3 length equals 11 residues. The CDR3 spells CATSGIYGYTF.

The J gene is TRBJ1-2, the V gene TRBV29-1. The CDR3 runs 12 residues. In germline, CDR1 is SQVTM, CDR2 ANQGSEA. The CDR3 sequence is CSVFRQNYGYTF.

The V gene is TRBV7-8, the J gene TRBJ1-6. The germline V gene encodes CDR1 SGHVS and CDR2 FQNEAQ. CDR3 length: 16 amino acids. The chain's CDR3 is CASSLARLGPNSPLHF.

The chain is built from TRBV27 and TRBJ2-1; without DNA, the TCRdb call of TRBD2 cannot be checked. Germline CDR1 MNHEY, CDR2 SMNVEV (reference sequence). The CDR3 has 17 residues. This CDR3 is CASSSHSGSKSYNEQFF.

The V and J genes are TRBV12-3 or TRBV12-4 and TRBJ1-1. This CDR3 comprises 13 residues. CDR3 amino acids: CASSSGYSTEAFF.

The chain employs TRBV11-2 and TRBJ2-1; no DNA is available, so the TRBD2 call from TCRdb remains unchecked. CDR3 length equals 16 residues. In germline, CDR1 is SGHAT, CDR2 FQNNGV. The CDR3 loop reads CASSLNLAGSYNEQFF.

The chain couples TRBV12-3 or TRBV12-4 to TRBJ2-6; TCRdb selects TRBD1, and the lack of DNA leaves this call unchecked. This CDR3 spans 16 amino acids. CDR3 in amino acids: CASTRRGPSGANVLTF.

The V gene is TRBV20-1, the J gene TRBJ1-5; the D gene TCRdb calls, TRBD1, cannot be checked with no DNA. The CDR3 runs 14 residues. CDR1 DFQATT and CDR2 SNEGSKA come from the germline V gene (reference sequence). The CDR3 sequence is CSAKPPRGNQPQHF.

This rearrangement joins TRBV7-9 to TRBJ1-2. The germline CDR1 and CDR2 sequences are SEHNR and FQNEAQ (reference sequence). This CDR3 is built from 15 residues. CDR3 sequence reads: CASSPRLADTDGYTF. Full variable domain (rest looked up from reference TRBV7-9 and TRBJ1-2): DTGVSQNPRHKITKRGQNVTFRCDPISEHNRLYWYRQTLGQGPEFLTYFQNEAQLEKSRLLSDRFSAERPKGSFSTLEIQRTEQGDSAMYLCASSPRLADTDGYTFGSGTRLTVV.